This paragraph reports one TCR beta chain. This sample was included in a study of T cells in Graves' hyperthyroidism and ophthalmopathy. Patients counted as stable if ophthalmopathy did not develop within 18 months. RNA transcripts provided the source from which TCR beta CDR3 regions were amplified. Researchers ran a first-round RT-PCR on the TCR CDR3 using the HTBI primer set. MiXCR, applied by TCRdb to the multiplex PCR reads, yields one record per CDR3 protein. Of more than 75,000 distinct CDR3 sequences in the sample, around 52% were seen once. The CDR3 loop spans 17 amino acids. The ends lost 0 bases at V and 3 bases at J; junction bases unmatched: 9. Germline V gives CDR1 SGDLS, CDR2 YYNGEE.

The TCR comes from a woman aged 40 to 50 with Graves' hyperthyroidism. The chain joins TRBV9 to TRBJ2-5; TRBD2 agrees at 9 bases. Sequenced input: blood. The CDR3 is CASSVATSGLGKETQYF. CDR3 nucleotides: TGTGCCAGCAGCGTAGCTACTAGCGGGCTGGGTAAAGAGACCCAGTACTTC.